This is a list of T cell receptor beta chains from one sample in a study of metastatic and nonmetastatic thyroid tumors. TCRdb recomputed clones from the PCR reads via MiXCR. The table shows roughly 13,000 clones, with less than 30% occurring only once. The specimen sequenced was tumor tissue. These TCRs come from a female donor with papillary thyroid cancer or a benign thyroid nodule (not recorded which). Some clones in this sample may be carry-over from other donors' samples. The CDR3 runs from the conserved cysteine through the conserved F or W. A D gene is named only where the DNA matches it firmly. Clone size is given for some rows only: seen once, a few or many times, or a class if the clone is expanded.

>.|.|TRBV25-1|TRBJ1-6
TGTGCCAGCAGTGAGGGCGCGGATTCACCCCTCCACTTT
CASSEGADSPLHF
>TRBD2|.|TRBV11-2|TRBJ2-7
TGTGCCAGCAGCTTGGGCCCCGGGACTAGCGGGAACTACGAGCAGTACTTC
CASSLGPGTSGNYEQYF
>TRBD2|medium-sized|TRBV20-1|TRBJ2-7
TGCAGTGCTAGAAGGCCTAGCGGGACCGTTGGGCAGTACTTC
CSARRPSGTVGQYF
>.|few|TRBV28|TRBJ2-7
TGTGCCAGCAGTTTAGGGACAGCGGGTGAGCAGTACTTC
CASSLGTAGEQYF
>.|few|TRBV28|TRBJ2-3
TGTTCCAGCGTACCGTGGGGGGGCACAGATACGCAGTATTTT
CSSVPWGGTDTQYF
>TRBD1|many|TRBV7-8|TRBJ2-1
TGTGCCAGCAGCTCGGACAGGAGTGAGCAGTTCTTC
CASSSDRSEQFF
>.|medium-sized|TRBV2|TRBJ2-1
TGTGCCAGCAGTGATGGGCGAAAATACAATGAGCAGTTCTTC
CASSDGRKYNEQFF
>TRBD1|few|TRBV12-3/TRBV12-4|TRBJ1-6
TGTGCCAGCAGTACCGGGACAGGGCTTTCACCCCTCCACTTT
CASSTGTGLSPLHF
>.|.|TRBV14|TRBJ2-1
TGTGCCGGCAGCCAAGGGTGTTTCGGGCTCAATGAGCAGTTCTTC
CAGSQGCFGLNEQFF
>.|.|TRBV11-2|TRBJ2-2
TGTGCCAGCAGAGGGAGGATTAACACCGGGGAGCTGTTTTTT
CASRGRINTGELFF
>.|.|TRBV5-1|TRBJ1-1
TGCGCCAGCAGCTGGTCAGGGGACACTAAAGCTTTCTTT
CASSWSGDTKAFF
>TRBD1|.|TRBV30|TRBJ1-3
TGTGCCTGGAGTTACCAACAGGGGAACACCATATATTTT
CAWSYQQGNTIYF
>TRBD2|.|TRBV12-3/TRBV12-4|TRBJ2-1
TGTGCCAGCAGTCGCGGACTAGCGGGACATTACAATGAGCAGTTCTTC
CASSRGLAGHYNEQFF
>.|.|TRBV5-1|TRBJ1-1
TGCGCCAGCAGTCCGGACTCTCCGACGATGAACACTGAAGCTTTCTTT
CASSPDSPTMNTEAFF
>.|.|TRBV18|TRBJ2-3
TGTGCCAGCTCACCGATCGGGGCATCAGATACGCAGTATTTT
CASSPIGASDTQYF
>TRBD1|.|TRBV7-9|TRBJ2-7
TGTGTCAGCAGCCCGTTTATGACAGGGGCCTACGAGCAGTACTTC
CVSSPFMTGAYEQYF
>.|large|TRBV6-1|TRBJ2-7
TGTGCCAGCAGTGAAACCCAAGAGCAGTACTTC
CASSETQEQYF
>.|.|TRBV11-2|TRBJ2-7
TGTGCCAGCAGCTTAGATTTCGGATCGGCCTACGAGCAGTACTTC
CASSLDFGSAYEQYF
>.|many|TRBV18|TRBJ2-7
TGTGCCAGCTCACCACAGGCAGAGCCCTACGAGCAGTACTTC
CASSPQAEPYEQYF
>.|hyperexpanded|TRBV27|TRBJ2-7
TGTGCCAGCAGTTCGGTAGATTCCTACGAGCAGTACTTC
CASSSVDSYEQYF
>.|.|TRBV2|TRBJ1-2
TGTGCCAGCCTCCTGGGGGCGAGTGGCTACACCTTC
CASLLGASGYTF
>.|.|TRBV20-1|TRBJ1-1
TGCAGTGCTGAATCGCAGGACAGACACACTGAAGCTTTCTTT
CSAESQDRHTEAFF
>TRBD2|.|TRBV5-1|TRBJ2-7
TGCGCCAGCAGCTCGGGACTAGCGGGAGGGCCCCCGTACGAGCAGTACTTC
CASSSGLAGGPPYEQYF
>.|many|TRBV30|TRBJ1-1
TGTGCCTGGAGGGAGAAGGGTCGGACTGAAGCTTTCTTT
CAWREKGRTEAFF
>.|once|TRBV5-6|TRBJ1-2
TGTGCCAGCAGCTTTTTTTTCGGGGGGCTCGGCTATGGCTATGCCTTC
CASSFFFGGLGYGYAF
>TRBD1|.|TRBV10-2|TRBJ1-1
TGCGCCAGCAAGGGGGCAGTGGGGCGGGACACTGAAGCTTTCTTT
CASKGAVGRDTEAFF
>.|many|TRBV29-1|TRBJ2-3
TGCAGCGTTGAAAGGGGGGCTAGCACAGATACGCAGTACTTT
CSVERGASTDTQYF
>.|.|TRBV6-2/TRBV6-3|TRBJ2-4
TGTGCCAGCAGTTACTCGAGTGTAGGCGGGGACATTCAGTACTTC
CASSYSSVGGDIQYF
>.|.|TRBV13|TRBJ1-2
TGTGCCAGCAGCTTCAGTACTAGTGGCTACACCTTC
CASSFSTSGYTF
>TRBD2|.|TRBV10-1|TRBJ2-3
TGCGCCAGCAGGGGGGGGACTAGCGGGGCTAGCACAGATACGCAGTATTTT
CASRGGTSGASTDTQYF
>.|.|TRBV11-2|TRBJ1-1
TGTGCCAGCAGCTTAGCCGAACGATTTCAAGCTTTCTTT
CASSLAERFQAFF
>.|few|TRBV28|TRBJ2-7
TGTGCCAGCAGCGACAGCGTTAGTTTCTACGAGCAGTACTTC
CASSDSVSFYEQYF
>.|large|TRBV6-4|TRBJ2-3
TGTGCCAGCAGTGACGGGCGGGAAGTTCGAGAGGGAGATACGCAGTATTTT
CASSDGREVREGDTQYF
>TRBD1|many|TRBV7-8|TRBJ1-5
TGTGCCAGCAGCGGAATCGGGACCCTAGGGGGCCAGCCCCAGCATTTT
CASSGIGTLGGQPQHF
>.|.|TRBV20-1|TRBJ1-5
TGCAGTGCCACTCGGGGAGCAGGGGATCAGCCCCAGCATTTT
CSATRGAGDQPQHF
>.|many|TRBV11-1|TRBJ2-3
TGTGCCAGCGGGGATGGGACAGATACGCAGTATTTT
CASGDGTDTQYF